Listed below are T cell receptor beta chains from one sample, sequenced in a study of beta chain features in type 1 diabetes. Method: immunoSEQ multiplex PCR; TCRdb's copy keeps in-frame clones and lacks some. The profile shows roughly 400,000 clones, 9.6% of them singletons. Sequences were obtained from central memory CD4+ T cells from blood. The receptor set was obtained from a man aged 30-40 years with type 1 diabetes. Both conserved end residues are part of each CDR3.

TRBV14 14 CASSLGAAGGTQYF
TRBV7-3 16 CASSLLAGASTDTQYF
TRBV29-1 13 CSVHDGRFLGLDF
TRBV4-1 18 CASSRVGLAGVRSYEQYF
TRBV13 19 CASSFEGKNSFMTKNIQYF
TRBV27 21 CASSGLGLAGGPFSGANVLTF
TRBV11-3 16 CASSRTLRGGNTEAFF
TRBV7-9 14 CASSRQGDTGELFF
TRBV6-6 15 CASSRGQGYAGELFF
TRBV11-1 16 CASSRSLAGAIHEQFF
TRBV7-2 11 CASSFSYEQYF